The source of this T cell receptor beta chain is a study of shared clonotypes between healthy human individuals. The CDR3 loop spans 14 amino acids. Deletions cut 0 bases from V and 2 bases from J, with 10 bases between. The germline V gene encodes CDR1 GTSNPN and CDR2 SVGIG (reference sequence). About this clone: As yet, its antigen is unknown.

Data came from immunoSEQ multiplex PCR; TCRdb stores just in-frame clones and leaves some out. The repertoire holds roughly 2.5 million clones, with 85% to 95% as singletons. Study-wide points: Generation probability values for non-shared clonotypes were lower than those for clonotypes shared by all four donors.

Sequenced input: naive CD4+ T cells sorted from blood. Stated subset: CD45RA+ positively selected. The TCR was taken from a young man in good health. V gene TRBV30 combines with J gene TRBJ1-1; D not resolved. The CDR3: CAWSVLQPNTEAFF. Written as DNA, the CDR3 is TGTGCCTGGAGTGTACTGCAGCCAAACACTGAAGCTTTCTTT.